This passage covers 25 T cell receptor beta chains from one sample sequenced in a study of cytomegalovirus exposure and HLA in healthy donors. It was with 60 Vbeta and 13 Jbeta primers that the PCR ran. Repertoires were generated with immunoSEQ multiplex PCR, while TCRdb's copy carries only in-frame clones and drops some. The data hold approximately 150,000 clones, with 80% to 90% observed a single time. The sequencing sample was made of PBMCs. All receptors derive from a girl aged 5-17 years in good health and CMV-seropositive.

The chain combines TRBV5-4 with TRBJ2-4, with 7 bases identical to TRBD1. The trim removed 5 bases at V and 3 bases at J, leaving 8 bases unmatched. Germline CDR1 is SGHNT and CDR2 is YYREEE (reference sequence). This CDR3 has 15 residues. DNA for the CDR3: TGTGCCAGCAGTCTACTCGGGACAGACAAAAACATTCAGTACTTC. The encoded protein is CASSLLGTDKNIQYF.

The DNA for the CDR3 is TGTGCCAGCAGTCCGGACAGGTTTTCTAATGAAAAACTGTTTTTT. Translation gives CASSPDRFSNEKLFF. The chain uses TRBV6-6 and TRBJ1-4; TRBD1 agrees at 7 bases. Germline loops: CDR1 MNHNY, CDR2 SVGAGI (reference sequence). With V trimmed by 5 bases and J by 3 bases, 6 bases remained unmatched. The CDR3 spans 15 residues.

The rearrangement links TRBV14 to TRBJ2-7; TRBD1 might be the D (5 bases). The V and J ends lost 4 bases and 0 bases respectively, with 19 bases between them. CDR3 length: 17 amino acids. Germline CDR1 reads SGHDN; CDR2 reads FVKESK. In nucleotides, the CDR3 is TGTGCCAGCAGCCGAAGGGGCTGGGGCTCCTACTCCTACGAGCAGTACTTC. Its translation: CASSRRGWGSYSYEQYF. The full variable domain, rest sourced from reference TRBV14 and TRBJ2-7, is EAGVTQFPSHSVIEKGQTVTLRCDPISGHDNLYWYRRVMGKEIKFLLHFVKESKQDESGMPNNRFLAERTGGTYSTLKVQPAELEDSGVYFCASSRRGWGSYSYEQYFGPGTRLTVT.

This clone is medium-sized. The genes are TRBV27 and TRBJ2-7; 15 bases map to TRBD2. V lost 1 base, J lost 7 bases, and 5 bases stayed unmatched. The CDR3 consists of 16 residues. The germline CDR1 and CDR2 sequences are MNHEY and SMNVEV (reference sequence). The CDR3 sequence is CASSLWTSGGAGEQYF. In DNA form, the CDR3 reads TGTGCCAGCAGTTTATGGACTAGCGGGGGGGCCGGAGAGCAGTACTTC.

This clone was observed a few times. This chain connects TRBV7-8 to TRBJ1-5; D not resolved. The germline V gene has CDR1 SGHVS and CDR2 FQNEAQ. This CDR3 has 13 amino acids. Trimming took off 6 bases at V and 0 bases at J, with 6 bases between the two ends. The CDR3 loop is CASSSYSNQPQHF. The CDR3 bases are TGTGCCAGCAGTTCTTATAGCAATCAGCCCCAGCATTTT.

The chain employs TRBV7-9 and TRBJ2-1; D possibly corresponds to TRBD1 (6 bases). The CDR3 covers 13 residues. Trimming took off 5 bases at V and 6 bases at J, with 11 bases between the two ends. CDR1 is SEHNR, CDR2 FQNEAQ, per germline (reference sequence). The CDR3 DNA reads as TGTGCCAGCAGCCCACAGGGATCCAATGAGCAGTTCTTC. This codes for CASSPQGSNEQFF.

The J gene is TRBJ2-5, the V gene TRBV7-9; 10 positions agree with TRBD1. Trimming took 5 bases from V and 4 from J; bases not matched to a gene: 10. CDR1 and CDR2 from the germline V gene are SEHNR and FQNEAQ (reference sequence). The CDR3 spans 16 residues. The DNA of the CDR3 is TGTGCCAGCAGCATCTTTCTGGGGACAGGGGTAGAGACCCAGTACTTC. It is translated as CASSIFLGTGVETQYF.

The chain combines TRBV10-2 with TRBJ2-7; 9 nucleotides line up with TRBD1. The V segment lost 3 bases and the J segment 5 bases; nucleotides outside the gene matches: 5. The CDR3 totals 14 residues. Germline V gene sequence: CDR1 WSHSY, CDR2 SAAADI. CDR3 residues: CASSDKDRGNEQYF. DNA for the CDR3: TGCGCCAGCAGTGATAAGGACAGGGGTAACGAGCAGTACTTC.

The chain is built from TRBV6-1 and TRBJ1-5; D not certain. The CDR3 loop spans 13 amino acids. Trimming left V 6 bases short and J 0 bases short, with 6 bases between. Germline V gives CDR1 MNHNS, CDR2 SASEGT. CDR3 sequence reads: CASRGTSNQPQHF. As DNA, the CDR3 is TGTGCCAGCAGGGGCACTAGCAATCAGCCCCAGCATTTT.

The chain joins TRBV27 to TRBJ1-3; D is unclear. V dropped 1 base and J dropped 0 bases, with 10 bases sitting between them. The CDR3 is 16 residues long. Germline CDR1 MNHEY, CDR2 SMNVEV (reference sequence). CDR3: CASSLFPTNSGNTIYF. The CDR3 DNA is TGTGCCAGCAGTTTATTTCCTACTAACTCTGGAAACACCATATATTTT.

In DNA form, the CDR3 reads TGTGCCAGCAGCCAGGGGGGCGGGGGGGTCGGTGAGCAGTTCTTC. Amino acid sequence: CASSQGGGGVGEQFF. The chain employs TRBV7-6 and TRBJ2-1, with 9 bases that match TRBD2. The V gene's germline CDR1 is SGHVS and CDR2 FNYEAQ. The CDR3 runs to 15 residues. After removal of 5 bases from V and 9 bases from J, the junction contained 11 bases not matched to a gene. Together with reference TRBV7-6 and TRBJ2-1, the CDR3 gives the full variable domain: GAGVSQSPRYKVTKRGQDVALRCDPISGHVSLYWYRQALGQGPEFLTYFNYEAQQDKSGLPNDRFSAERPEGSISTLTIQRTEQRDSAMYRCASSQGGGGVGEQFFGPGTRLTVL.

This rearrangement joins TRBV11-2 to TRBJ2-1; TRBD2 matches at 10 bases. V shed 2 bases, J shed 6 bases, and the junction held 1 base outside the gene matches. Germline CDR1 SGHAT, CDR2 FQNNGV. The CDR3 consists of 14 residues. The CDR3 here is CASSLSGGGNEQFF. The CDR3 DNA reads TGTGCCAGCAGCTTAAGCGGGGGGGGCAATGAGCAGTTCTTC.

The chain links TRBV13 to TRBJ2-5, with TRBD1 matching over 8 bases. With 5 bases clipped from V and 11 bases from J, the junction kept 16 bases outside the gene matches. Germline loops: CDR1 PRHDT, CDR2 FYEKMQ (reference sequence). The CDR3 has 15 amino acids. The CDR3 sequence is CASSAQGADLRGQYF. CDR3 bases: TGTGCCAGCAGCGCTCAGGGGGCTGACCTACGAGGGCAGTACTTC.

The V and J genes are TRBV15 and TRBJ1-1; 10 positions match TRBD1. Per the germline V gene, CDR1 is LNHNV and CDR2 is YYDKDF (reference sequence). CDR3 length: 16 amino acids. J was trimmed by 3 bases and V by 5 bases; bases with no gene match: 9. The CDR3 protein is CATSGAGTGADTEAFF. CDR3 sequence (DNA): TGTGCCACCAGCGGCGCCGGGACAGGGGCCGACACTGAAGCTTTCTTT.

The gene calls are TRBV6-5 and TRBJ1-1; D may be TRBD1 (5 bases). Germline V gene sequence: CDR1 MNHEY, CDR2 SVGAGI. This CDR3 contains 15 residues. Trimming left V 0 bases short and J 6 bases short, with 14 bases between. DNA of the CDR3: TGTGCCAGCAGTTACTCCCCCTCGGGGGTCGCTGAAGCTTTCTTT. Protein: CASSYSPSGVAEAFF.

In nucleotides, the CDR3 is TGCGCCAGCAGCCACCCCGGGACAGGGGTCTACAATGAGCAGTTCTTC. Amino acid sequence: CASSHPGTGVYNEQFF. This chain connects TRBV4-1 to TRBJ2-1, with TRBD1 identical over 10 bases. This CDR3 is built from 16 residues. The germline V gene encodes CDR1 MGHRA and CDR2 YSYEKL. V lost 3 bases, J lost 3 bases, and 5 bases stayed unmatched.

A few counts support this clone. The CDR3 DNA reads as TGTGCCATCAGTGAGTCGGGACTTCCGAACACTGAAGCTTTCTTT. Translated, it gives CAISESGLPNTEAFF. J is TRBJ1-1 and V is TRBV10-3, with D perhaps TRBD1 (5 bases). The CDR3 has 15 residues. The germline V gene has CDR1 ENHRY and CDR2 SYGVKD. V was pared by 0 bases and J by 1 base, with 9 bases between.

This chain connects TRBV6-5 to TRBJ1-2; TRBD1 agrees at 7 bases. The trim removed 6 bases at V and 0 bases at J, leaving 4 bases unmatched. Per germline, CDR1 MNHEY and CDR2 SVGAGI. The CDR3 runs to 14 residues. CDR3 DNA: TGTGCCAGCAGCCGGGACAGTCCTAACTATGGCTACACCTTC. This codes for CASSRDSPNYGYTF.

The chain couples TRBV7-8 to TRBJ1-1, with no clear D. V dropped 3 bases and J dropped 1 base, with 6 bases sitting between them. Germline V gene sequence: CDR1 SGHVS, CDR2 FQNEAQ. The CDR3 has 13 residues. The CDR3 DNA follows: TGTGCCAGCAGCTTGAACAGGAACACTGAAGCTTTCTTT. Translation gives CASSLNRNTEAFF.

The chain employs TRBV6-1 and TRBJ2-2, with 8 bases identical to TRBD1. V lost 5 bases and J lost 6; bases outside the gene matches: 5. This CDR3 is 14 amino acids long. The germline V gene has CDR1 MNHNS and CDR2 SASEGT. CDR3 sequence reads: CASSRSGGAGELFF. The CDR3 coding sequence is TGTGCCAGCAGTCGCTCAGGGGGCGCCGGGGAGCTGTTTTTT.

This clone has only a few counts. J is TRBJ2-7 and V is TRBV5-1; D gene ambiguous. Germline assignment: CDR1 SGHRS and CDR2 YFSETQ. V gave up 0 bases and J gave up 0 bases, with 4 bases separating them. This CDR3 comprises 13 residues. Written as DNA, the CDR3 is TGCGCCAGCAGCTTGGCCAGCTCCTACGAGCAGTACTTC. Protein sequence: CASSLASSYEQYF.

This chain links TRBV7-2 with TRBJ1-6; 8 bases line up with TRBD1. CDR1 is SGHTA and CDR2 is FQGNSA in the germline V gene. The CDR3 loop spans 14 amino acids. Trimming removed 8 bases from V and 7 bases from J; junction bases left unmatched: 7. The CDR3 is CASRSDRANSPLHF. The CDR3 bases are TGTGCCAGCCGCTCGGACAGGGCCAATTCACCCCTCCACTTT.

The CDR3 bases are TGTGCCAGCACCCATGACAGGGCTGGAAACACCATATATTTT. Its translation is CASTHDRAGNTIYF. The chain employs TRBV9 and TRBJ1-3, with 7 nucleotides matching TRBD1. Germline V gives CDR1 SGDLS, CDR2 YYNGEE. The CDR3 has 14 residues. The junction had 5 bases not matched to a gene; V was cut back by 6 bases and J by 2 bases.

With respect to this clone: Other DNA sequences in the same sample also yield this CDR3. The chain recombines TRBV9 with TRBJ1-5; D might be TRBD1 (5 bases). Germline-derived CDR1 and CDR2 are SGDLS and YYNGEE. CDR3 length: 15 amino acids. V was trimmed by 0 bases and J by 2 bases, leaving 9 bases between them. The CDR3 DNA sequence: TGTGCCAGCAGCGTAGGGGGCGGGGGCAATCAGCCCCAGCATTTT. It specifies CASSVGGGGNQPQHF.

This clone was counted once. The gene calls are TRBV27 and TRBJ1-1; perhaps TRBD1 as D (6 bases). Germline-derived CDR1 and CDR2 are MNHEY and SMNVEV (reference sequence). The CDR3 length is 14 residues. V lost 6 bases to trimming and J lost 7 bases, with 18 bases between them. CDR3 DNA: TGTGCCAGCAGGATAACAGGGTTTATTGATGAAGCTTTCTTT. Translation: CASRITGFIDEAFF.